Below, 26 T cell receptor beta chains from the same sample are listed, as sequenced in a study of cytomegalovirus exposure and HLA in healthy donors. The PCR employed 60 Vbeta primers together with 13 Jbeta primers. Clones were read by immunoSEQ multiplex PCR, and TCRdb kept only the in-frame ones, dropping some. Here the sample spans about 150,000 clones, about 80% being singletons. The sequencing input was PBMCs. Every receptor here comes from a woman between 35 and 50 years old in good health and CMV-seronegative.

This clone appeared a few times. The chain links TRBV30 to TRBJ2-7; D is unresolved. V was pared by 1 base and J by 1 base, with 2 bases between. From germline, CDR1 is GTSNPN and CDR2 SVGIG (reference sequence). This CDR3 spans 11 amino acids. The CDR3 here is CAWSASYEQYF. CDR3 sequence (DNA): TGTGCCTGGAGTGCTTCCTACGAGCAGTACTTC.

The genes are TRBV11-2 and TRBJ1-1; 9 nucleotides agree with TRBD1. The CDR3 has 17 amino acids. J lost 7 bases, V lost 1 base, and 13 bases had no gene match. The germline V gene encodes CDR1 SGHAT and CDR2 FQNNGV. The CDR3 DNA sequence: TGTGCCAGCAGCTTAGGCGGTGGGACAGGGAGGGCAGGTGAAGCTTTCTTT. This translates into CASSLGGGTGRAGEAFF.

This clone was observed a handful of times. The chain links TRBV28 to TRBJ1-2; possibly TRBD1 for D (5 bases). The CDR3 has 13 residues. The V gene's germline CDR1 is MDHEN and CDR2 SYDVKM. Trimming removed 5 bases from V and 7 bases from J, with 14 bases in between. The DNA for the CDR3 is TGTGCCAGCAGTGGGTCGGAGGGGTTTGGCTACACCTTC. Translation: CASSGSEGFGYTF.

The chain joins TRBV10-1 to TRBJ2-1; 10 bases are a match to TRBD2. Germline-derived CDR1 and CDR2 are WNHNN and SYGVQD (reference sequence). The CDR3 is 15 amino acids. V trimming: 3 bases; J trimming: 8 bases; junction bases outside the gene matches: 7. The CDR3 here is CASSEQRGGLDEQFF. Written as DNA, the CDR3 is TGCGCCAGCAGTGAACAGCGGGGGGGCCTCGATGAGCAGTTCTTC.

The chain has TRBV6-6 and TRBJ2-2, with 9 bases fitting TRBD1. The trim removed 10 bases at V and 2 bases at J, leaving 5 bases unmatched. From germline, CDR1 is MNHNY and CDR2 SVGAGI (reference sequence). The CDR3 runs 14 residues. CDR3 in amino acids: CANSGQGNTGELFF. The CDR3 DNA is TGTGCCAATTCGGGACAGGGTAACACCGGGGAGCTGTTTTTT.

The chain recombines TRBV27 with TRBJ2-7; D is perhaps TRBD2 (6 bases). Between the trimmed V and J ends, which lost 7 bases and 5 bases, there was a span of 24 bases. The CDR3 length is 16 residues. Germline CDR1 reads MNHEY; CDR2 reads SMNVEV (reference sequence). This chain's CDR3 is CASTAGAGRYKNEQYF. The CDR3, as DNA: TGTGCCAGCACTGCCGGGGCAGGGAGGTATAAAAACGAGCAGTACTTC.

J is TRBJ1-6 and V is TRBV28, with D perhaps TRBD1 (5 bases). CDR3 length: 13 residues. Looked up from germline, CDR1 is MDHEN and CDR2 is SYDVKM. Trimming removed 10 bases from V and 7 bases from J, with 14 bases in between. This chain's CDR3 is CATIDSMNSPLHF. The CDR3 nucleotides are TGTGCCACTATCGACAGTATGAATTCACCCCTCCACTTT.

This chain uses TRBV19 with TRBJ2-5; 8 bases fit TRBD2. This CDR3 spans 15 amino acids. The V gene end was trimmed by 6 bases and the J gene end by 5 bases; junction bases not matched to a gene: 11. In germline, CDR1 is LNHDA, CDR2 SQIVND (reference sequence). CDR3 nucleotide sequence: TGTGCCAGTAGCCCTGAGGAGCGGGAGTGGGAGACCCAGTACTTC. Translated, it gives CASSPEEREWETQYF.

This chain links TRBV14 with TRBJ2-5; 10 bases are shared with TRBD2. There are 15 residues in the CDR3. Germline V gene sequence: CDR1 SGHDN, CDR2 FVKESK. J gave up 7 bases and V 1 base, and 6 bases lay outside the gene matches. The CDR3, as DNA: TGTGCCAGCAGCCAAGGAGCGGGGGGGCCAGGGACCCAGTACTTC. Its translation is CASSQGAGGPGTQYF.

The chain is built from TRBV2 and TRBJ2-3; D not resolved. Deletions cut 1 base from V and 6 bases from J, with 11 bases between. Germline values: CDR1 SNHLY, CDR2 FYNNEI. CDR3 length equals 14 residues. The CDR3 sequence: CASSEGHFRDTQYF. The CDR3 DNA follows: TGTGCCAGCAGTGAAGGACATTTTAGGGATACGCAGTATTTT.

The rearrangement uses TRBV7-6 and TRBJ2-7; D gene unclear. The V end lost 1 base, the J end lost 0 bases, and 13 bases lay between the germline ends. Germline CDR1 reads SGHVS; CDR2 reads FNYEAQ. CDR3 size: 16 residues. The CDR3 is CASSLVSSGGSYEQYF. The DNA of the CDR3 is TGTGCCAGCAGCTTAGTTAGTTCAGGTGGCTCCTACGAGCAGTACTTC.

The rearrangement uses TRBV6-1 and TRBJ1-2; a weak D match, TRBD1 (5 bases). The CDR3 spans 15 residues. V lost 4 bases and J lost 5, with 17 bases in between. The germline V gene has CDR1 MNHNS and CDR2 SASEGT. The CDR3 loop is CASSARTFDGYGYTF. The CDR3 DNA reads TGTGCCAGCAGTGCCCGGACATTTGACGGTTATGGCTACACCTTC.

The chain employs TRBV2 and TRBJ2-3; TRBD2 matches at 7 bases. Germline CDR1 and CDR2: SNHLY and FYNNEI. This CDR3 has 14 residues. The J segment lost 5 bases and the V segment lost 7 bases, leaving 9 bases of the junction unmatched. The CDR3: CASTREIAGDTQYF. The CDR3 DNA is TGTGCCAGCACTCGAGAGATAGCGGGAGATACGCAGTATTTT.

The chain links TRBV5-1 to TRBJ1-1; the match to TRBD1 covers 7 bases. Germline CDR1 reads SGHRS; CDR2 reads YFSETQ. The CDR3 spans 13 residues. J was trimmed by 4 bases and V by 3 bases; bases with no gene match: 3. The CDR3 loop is CASSYRQGTEAFF. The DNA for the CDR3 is TGCGCCAGCAGCTATAGACAGGGCACTGAAGCTTTCTTT.

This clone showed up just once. DNA for the CDR3: TGTGCCAGCAGCCTCGAAGGGGTCCTTAACACTGAAGCTTTCTTT. Translated: CASSLEGVLNTEAFF. The chain couples TRBV5-4 to TRBJ1-1, with a weak D call TRBD1 (5 bases). The CDR3 extends over 15 amino acids. V was trimmed by 4 bases and J by 2 bases, leaving 15 bases between them. Per the germline V gene, CDR1 is SGHNT and CDR2 is YYREEE (reference sequence).

CDR3 in amino acids: CSTDRGATDTQYF. CDR3 bases: TGCAGCACAGACAGGGGGGCCACAGATACGCAGTATTTT. The gene calls are TRBV29-1 and TRBJ2-3; TRBD1 agrees at 9 bases. J was trimmed by 2 bases and V by 8 bases; bases with no gene match: 5. Germline values: CDR1 SQVTM, CDR2 ANQGSEA. The CDR3 length is 13 residues.

CDR3 coding DNA: TGCAGCGTAAAGACAGGGCAACCTGAAGCTTTCTTT. Translating gives CSVKTGQPEAFF. The chain employs TRBV29-1 and TRBJ1-1; TRBD1 matches at 7 bases. J lost 6 bases, V lost 6 bases, and 7 bases had no gene match. The CDR3 has 12 residues. In germline, CDR1 is SQVTM, CDR2 ANQGSEA.

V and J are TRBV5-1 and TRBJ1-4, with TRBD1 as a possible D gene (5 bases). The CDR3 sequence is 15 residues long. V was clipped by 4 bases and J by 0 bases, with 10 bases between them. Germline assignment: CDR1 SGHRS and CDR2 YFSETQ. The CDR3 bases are TGCGCCAGCAGCCTATCGACAGCAACTAATGAAAAACTGTTTTTT. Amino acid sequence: CASSLSTATNEKLFF.

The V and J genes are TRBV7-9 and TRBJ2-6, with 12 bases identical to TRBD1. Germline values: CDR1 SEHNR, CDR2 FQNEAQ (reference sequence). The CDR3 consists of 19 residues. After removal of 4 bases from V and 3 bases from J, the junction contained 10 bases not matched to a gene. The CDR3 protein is CASSSHRRDRGLGANVLTF. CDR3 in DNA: TGTGCCAGCAGCTCACACAGGAGGGACAGGGGGCTTGGGGCCAACGTCCTGACTTTC.

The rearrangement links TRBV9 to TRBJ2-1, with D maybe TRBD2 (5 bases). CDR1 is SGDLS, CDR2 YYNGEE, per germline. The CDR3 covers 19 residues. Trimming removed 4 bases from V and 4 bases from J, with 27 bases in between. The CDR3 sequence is CASSPSPGSPAANYNEQFF. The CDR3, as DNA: TGTGCCAGCAGCCCATCCCCAGGCTCTCCAGCGGCAAATTACAATGAGCAGTTCTTC.

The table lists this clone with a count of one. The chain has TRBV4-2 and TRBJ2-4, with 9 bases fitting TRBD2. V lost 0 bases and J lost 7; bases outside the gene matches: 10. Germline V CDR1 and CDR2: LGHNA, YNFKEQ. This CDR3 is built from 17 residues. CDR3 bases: TGTGCCAGCAGCCAAGAGATCGGCGGGGGGGCGTGGAACATTCAGTACTTC. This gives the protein CASSQEIGGGAWNIQYF.

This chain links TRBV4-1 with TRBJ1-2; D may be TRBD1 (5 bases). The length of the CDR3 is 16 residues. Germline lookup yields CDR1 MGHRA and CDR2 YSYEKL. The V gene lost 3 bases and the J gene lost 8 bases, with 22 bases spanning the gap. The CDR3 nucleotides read TGCGCCAGCAGCCAGCGGGGAGGGACCGCCGGGCGAGGCTACACCTTC. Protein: CASSQRGGTAGRGYTF.

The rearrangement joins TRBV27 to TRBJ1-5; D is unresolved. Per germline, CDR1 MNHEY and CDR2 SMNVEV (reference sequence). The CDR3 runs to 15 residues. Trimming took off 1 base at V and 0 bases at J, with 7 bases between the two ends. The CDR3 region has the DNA TGTGCCAGCAGTTTATTCTCAGTTAGCAATCAGCCCCAGCATTTT. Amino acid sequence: CASSLFSVSNQPQHF.

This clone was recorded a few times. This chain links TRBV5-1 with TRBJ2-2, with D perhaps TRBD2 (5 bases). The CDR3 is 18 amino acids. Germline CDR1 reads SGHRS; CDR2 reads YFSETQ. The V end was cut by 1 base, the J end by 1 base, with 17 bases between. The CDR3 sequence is CASSLFSGMGENTGELFF. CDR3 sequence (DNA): TGCGCCAGCAGCTTGTTTTCTGGTATGGGAGAGAACACCGGGGAGCTGTTTTTT. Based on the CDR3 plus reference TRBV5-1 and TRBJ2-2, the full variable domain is KAGVTQTPRYLIKTRGQQVTLSCSPISGHRSVSWYQQTPGQGLQFLFEYFSETQRNKGNFPGRFSGRQFSNSRSEMNVSTLELGDSALYLCASSLFSGMGENTGELFFGEGSRLTVL.

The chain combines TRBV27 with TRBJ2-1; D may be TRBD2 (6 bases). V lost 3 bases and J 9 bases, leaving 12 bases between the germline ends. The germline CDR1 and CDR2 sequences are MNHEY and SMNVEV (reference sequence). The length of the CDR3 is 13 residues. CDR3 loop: CASSFGGSGEQFF. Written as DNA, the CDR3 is TGTGCCAGCAGTTTTGGAGGGTCGGGTGAGCAGTTCTTC.

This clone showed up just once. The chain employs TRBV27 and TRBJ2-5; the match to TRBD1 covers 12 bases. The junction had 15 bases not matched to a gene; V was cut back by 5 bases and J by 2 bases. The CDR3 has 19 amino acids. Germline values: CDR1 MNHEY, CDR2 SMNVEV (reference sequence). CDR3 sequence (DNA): TGTGCCAGCAGTACTAAACCTCCCGGGACAGGGGGCAGGCAAGAGACCCAGTACTTC. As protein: CASSTKPPGTGGRQETQYF.